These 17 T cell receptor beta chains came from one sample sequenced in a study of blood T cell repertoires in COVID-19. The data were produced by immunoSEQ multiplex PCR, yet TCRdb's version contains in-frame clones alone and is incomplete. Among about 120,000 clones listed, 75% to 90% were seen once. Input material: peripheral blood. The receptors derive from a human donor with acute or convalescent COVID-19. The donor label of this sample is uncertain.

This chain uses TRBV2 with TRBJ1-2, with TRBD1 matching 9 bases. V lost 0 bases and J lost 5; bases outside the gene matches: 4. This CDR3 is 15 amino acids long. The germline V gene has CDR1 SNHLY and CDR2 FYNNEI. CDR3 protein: CASSEAPTGGYGYTF. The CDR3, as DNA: TGTGCCAGCAGTGAAGCCCCGACAGGGGGATATGGCTACACCTTC.

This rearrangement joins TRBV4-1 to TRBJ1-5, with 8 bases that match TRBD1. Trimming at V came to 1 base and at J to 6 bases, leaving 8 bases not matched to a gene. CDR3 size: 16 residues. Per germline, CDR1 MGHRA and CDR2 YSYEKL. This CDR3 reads CASSQVPGQGGQPQHF. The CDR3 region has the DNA TGCGCCAGCAGCCAAGTCCCTGGACAGGGAGGTCAGCCCCAGCATTTT.

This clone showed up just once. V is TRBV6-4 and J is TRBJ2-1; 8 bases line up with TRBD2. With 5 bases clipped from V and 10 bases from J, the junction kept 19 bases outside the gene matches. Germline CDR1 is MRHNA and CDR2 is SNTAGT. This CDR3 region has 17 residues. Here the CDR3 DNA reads TGTGCCAGCAGTCCTCATCATAGCGGGGCGACCCCAGGGGAGCAGTTCTTC. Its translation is CASSPHHSGATPGEQFF.

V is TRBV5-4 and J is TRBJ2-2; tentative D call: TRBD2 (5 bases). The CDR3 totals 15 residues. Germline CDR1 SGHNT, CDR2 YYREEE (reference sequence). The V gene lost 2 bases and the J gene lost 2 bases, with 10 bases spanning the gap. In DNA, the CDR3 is TGTGCCAGCAGCTTTATGGACTTCAACACCGGGGAGCTGTTTTTT. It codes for CASSFMDFNTGELFF.

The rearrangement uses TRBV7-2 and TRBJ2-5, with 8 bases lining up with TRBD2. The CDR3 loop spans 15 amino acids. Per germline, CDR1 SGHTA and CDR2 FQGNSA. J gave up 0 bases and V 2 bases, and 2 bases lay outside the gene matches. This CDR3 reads CASSLLAGNQETQYF. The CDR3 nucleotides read TGTGCCAGCAGCTTATTAGCGGGAAACCAAGAGACCCAGTACTTC.

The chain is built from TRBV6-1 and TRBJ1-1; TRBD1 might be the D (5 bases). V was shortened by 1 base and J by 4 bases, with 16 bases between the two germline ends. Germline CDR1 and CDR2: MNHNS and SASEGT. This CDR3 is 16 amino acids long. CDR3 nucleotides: TGTGCCAGCAGTGAAGTACTCGCCTACGGGGGCACTGAAGCTTTCTTT. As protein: CASSEVLAYGGTEAFF.

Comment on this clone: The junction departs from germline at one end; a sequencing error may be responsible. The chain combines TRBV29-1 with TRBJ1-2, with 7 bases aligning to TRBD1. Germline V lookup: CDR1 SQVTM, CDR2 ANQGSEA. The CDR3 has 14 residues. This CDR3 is CSAEGRGQNYGYTF. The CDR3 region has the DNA TGCAGCGCTGAAGGGCGGGGACAGAACTATGGCTACACCTTC.

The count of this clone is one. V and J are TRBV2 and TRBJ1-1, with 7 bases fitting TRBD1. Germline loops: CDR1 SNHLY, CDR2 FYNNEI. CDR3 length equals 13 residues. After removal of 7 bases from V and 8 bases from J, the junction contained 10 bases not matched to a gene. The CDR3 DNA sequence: TGTGCCAGCAATATCGACAGGGTTCAAGAAGCTTTCTTT. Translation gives CASNIDRVQEAFF.

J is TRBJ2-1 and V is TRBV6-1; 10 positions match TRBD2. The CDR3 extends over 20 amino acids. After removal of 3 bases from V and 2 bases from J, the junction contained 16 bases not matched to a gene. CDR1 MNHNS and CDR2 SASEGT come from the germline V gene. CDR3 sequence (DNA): TGTGCCAGCAGTGACCCTTGGGCAGCGGGAGGGCCCGGGGCCTACAATGAGCAGTTCTTC. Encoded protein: CASSDPWAAGGPGAYNEQFF.

Written as DNA, the CDR3 is TGTGCCAGCAGTTTATCGTACAGGGTCCTTGCTTTAGCTGGCTACACCTTC. Its protein product is CASSLSYRVLALAGYTF. The gene calls are TRBV28 and TRBJ1-2, with D maybe TRBD1 (6 bases). With 1 base removed from V and 7 bases from J, the gap between germline ends came to 22 bases. CDR3 length: 17 amino acids. CDR1 and CDR2 from the germline V gene are MDHEN and SYDVKM.

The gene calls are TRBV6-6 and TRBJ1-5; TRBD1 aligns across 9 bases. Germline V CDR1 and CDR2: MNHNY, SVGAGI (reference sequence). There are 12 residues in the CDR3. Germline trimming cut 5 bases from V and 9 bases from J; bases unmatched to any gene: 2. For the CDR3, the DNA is TGTGCCAGCAGTACAGGGGGCGGGCCCCAGCATTTT. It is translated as CASSTGGGPQHF.

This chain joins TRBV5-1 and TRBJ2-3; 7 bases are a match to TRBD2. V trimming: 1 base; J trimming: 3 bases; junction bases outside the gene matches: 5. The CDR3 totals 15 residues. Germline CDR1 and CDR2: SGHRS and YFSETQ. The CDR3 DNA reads TGCGCCAGCAGCTTGCGGGGGGACTGGACAGATACGCAGTATTTT. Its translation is CASSLRGDWTDTQYF.

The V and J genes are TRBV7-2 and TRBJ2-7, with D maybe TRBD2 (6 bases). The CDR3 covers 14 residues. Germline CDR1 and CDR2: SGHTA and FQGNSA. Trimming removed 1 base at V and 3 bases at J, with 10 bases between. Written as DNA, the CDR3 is TGTGCCAGCAGCTTAGGTTGGGGGGTCTACGAGCAGTACTTC. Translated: CASSLGWGVYEQYF. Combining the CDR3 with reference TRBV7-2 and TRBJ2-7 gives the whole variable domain GAGVSQSPSNKVTEKGKDVELRCDPISGHTALYWYRQSLGQGLEFLIYFQGNSAPDKSGLPSDRFSAERTGGSVSTLTIQRTQQEDSAVYLCASSLGWGVYEQYFGPGTRLTVT.

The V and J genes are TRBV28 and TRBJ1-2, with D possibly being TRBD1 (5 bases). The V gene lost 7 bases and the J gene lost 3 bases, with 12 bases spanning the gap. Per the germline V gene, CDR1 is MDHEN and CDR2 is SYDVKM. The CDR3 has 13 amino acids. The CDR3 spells CASTFRRDYGYTF. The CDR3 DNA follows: TGTGCCAGCACCTTCCGCAGGGACTATGGCTACACCTTC.

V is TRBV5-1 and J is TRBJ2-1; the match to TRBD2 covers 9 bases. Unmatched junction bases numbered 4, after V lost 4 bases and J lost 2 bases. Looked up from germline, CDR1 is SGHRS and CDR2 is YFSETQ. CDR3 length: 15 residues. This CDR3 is CASSLIAGAYNEQFF. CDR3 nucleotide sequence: TGCGCCAGCAGCCTAATAGCGGGGGCCTACAATGAGCAGTTCTTC.

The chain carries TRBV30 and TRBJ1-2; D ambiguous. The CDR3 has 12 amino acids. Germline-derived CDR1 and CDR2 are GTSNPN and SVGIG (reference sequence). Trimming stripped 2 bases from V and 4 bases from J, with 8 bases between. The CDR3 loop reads CAWSPRGYGYTF. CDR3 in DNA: TGTGCCTGGAGTCCTCGCGGCTATGGCTACACCTTC. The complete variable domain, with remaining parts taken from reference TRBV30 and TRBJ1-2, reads SQTIHQWPATLVQPVGSPLSLECTVEGTSNPNLYWYRQAAGRGLQLLFYSVGIGQISSEVPQNLSASRPQDRQFILSSKKLLLSDSGFYLCAWSPRGYGYTFGSGTRLTVV.

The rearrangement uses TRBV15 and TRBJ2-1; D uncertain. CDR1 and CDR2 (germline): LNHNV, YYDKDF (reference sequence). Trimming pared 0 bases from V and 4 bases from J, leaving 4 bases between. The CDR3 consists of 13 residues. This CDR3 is CATSRDGYNEQFF. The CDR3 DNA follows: TGTGCCACCAGCAGAGACGGGTACAATGAGCAGTTCTTC.